The T cell receptor beta chain described here comes from a study of Graves' ophthalmopathy and Graves' hyperthyroidism (dated by TCRdb to about 2018). Study-wide context: Hyperthyroidism was defined as stable when no progression to ophthalmopathy occurred within 18 months of follow-up. In more than five hyperthyroidism patients, T-cell repertoires of thyroid tissue and blood were compared. For independent validation, a separate cohort was made up of about 18 hyperthyroidism patients plus 17 patients who later progressed from hyperthyroidism to ophthalmopathy. A discovery set of 100 patients (43 ophthalmopathy, just over 55 stable hyperthyroidism) was enrolled to explore V-J signatures distinguishing ophthalmopathy from hyperthyroidism. Once sampling was done, hyperthyroidism patients were given methimazole at a starting dose of 30 mg daily, while ophthalmopathy patients were given high-dose intravenous methylprednisolone. The study used TCR beta repertoire signatures to distinguish Graves' ophthalmopathy from Graves' hyperthyroidism and to predict progression to ophthalmopathy. In total, 120 to 150 blood samples were TCR-sequenced: 43 ophthalmopathy, some 75 hyperthyroidism and 17 hyperthyroidism-to-ophthalmopathy patients. The paper as a whole reports these results and caveats: Most expanded thyroid clonotypes with frequency above 0.001 were also detected in blood, suggesting blood repertoires may reflect the thyroid immune response. Ophthalmopathy was separated from stable hyperthyroidism by the 13-signature model with about 90% sensitivity and about 81% specificity in cross-validation and with 80%/75% in the test set. Sample size was not statistically predetermined, and group allocation was not concealed from the investigators. In validation, the model predicted ophthalmopathy progression with more than 55% sensitivity and 72% to 80% specificity; some 13 predicted patients were CT-confirmed with GO in a median of around 6 months.

Worth noting for this clonotype: Its cognate antigen has yet to be identified. With a much larger clone just one base away, this may be a read error.

For repertoire sequencing, the TCR beta CDR3 regions were amplified from RNA transcripts. The first round of RT-PCR was done with HTBI primers and the Qiagen OneStep RT-PCR kit, and was followed by a second round of multiplex PCR, then size selection and purification. The libraries underwent paired-end sequencing with 100 bp reads on an Illumina HiSeq2000. The source study handled its data this way. SOAPnuke was used to process the reads, removing any read that contained adapters or uncalled bases, had a mean Phred below 15, or lacked an exact match to the constant primer or identifier. COPE v1.2.5 was used to merge high-quality paired reads. Each unique nucleotide sequence was treated as a clonotype, and MiTCR v1.1 was used to align the clonotypes to the IMGT TRB V, D and J references. Analysis was restricted to V-J combinations with a frequency above 0.0001, which covered roughly 99% of repertoires. A TCR clonal expansion and chaos score per V-J combination was defined as the ratio of F50 clonal expansion to chaos observed in the TCRdist matrix. Welch's t-statistics and random forest were used to narrow the features down to around 12 V-J combinations, which were then fed into a naive Bayes classifier. The similarity between thyroid and blood repertoires was quantified using the Morisita-Horn index. The public reads were run again by TCRdb, first through fastp at Q25 and then through MiXCR, and only productive beta chains were kept. CDR3 protein sequences are deduplicated, and each keeps its most common genes and DNA. TCRdb assigned the V and J calls; the authors' analysis was not used. Here the sample has around 590,000 distinct CDR3 sequences; 35% to 45% occur a single time. 4% to 5% of the sample goes to the ten largest clones.

For CDR1 and CDR2, the germline V gene (reference sequence) lists LNHDA and SQIVND. The CDR3 runs 16 amino acids, cysteine and phenylalanine included. Of all the DNA, just the CDR3 is kept, 48 bases in frame from base 1. Patients with hyperthyroidism were aged 18 to 65 years, had been newly diagnosed, and had a disease duration of less than 2 months. Patients were excluded if they had other autoimmune diseases, uncontrolled infections, pregnancy or lactation. Diagnosis was based on clinical symptoms, serum thyroxine, TRAb, thyroid ultrasound and orbital computed tomography. Total RNA was extracted with Trizol reagent and quality-checked on an Agilent 2100 Bioanalyzer.

The receptor comes from an adult man with Graves' hyperthyroidism. The specimen was peripheral blood or thyroid tissue (not recorded which). Recombination linked TRBV19 to TRBJ1-4; the D gene cannot be resolved reliably. DNA sequence: TGTGCCAGTAGGGAACAGAGAGTTGCAACTAATGAAAAACCGTTTTTT. It encodes CASREQRVATNEKPFF.